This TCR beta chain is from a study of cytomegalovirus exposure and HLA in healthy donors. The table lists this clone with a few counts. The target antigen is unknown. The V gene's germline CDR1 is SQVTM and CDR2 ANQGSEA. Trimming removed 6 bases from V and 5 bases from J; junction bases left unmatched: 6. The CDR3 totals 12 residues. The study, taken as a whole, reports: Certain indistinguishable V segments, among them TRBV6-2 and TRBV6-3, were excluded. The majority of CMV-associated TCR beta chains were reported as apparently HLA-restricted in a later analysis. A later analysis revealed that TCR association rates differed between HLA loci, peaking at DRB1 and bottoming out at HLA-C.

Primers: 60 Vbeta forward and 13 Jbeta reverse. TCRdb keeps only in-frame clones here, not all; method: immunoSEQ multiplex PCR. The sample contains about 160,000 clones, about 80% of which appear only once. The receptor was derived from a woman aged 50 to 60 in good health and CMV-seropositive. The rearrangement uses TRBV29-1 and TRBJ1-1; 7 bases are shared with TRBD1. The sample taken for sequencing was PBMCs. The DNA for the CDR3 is TGCAGCGTAGGACAGGCGTATACTGAAGCTTTCTTT. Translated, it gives CSVGQAYTEAFF.